This TCR beta chain stems from a study of blood T cell repertoires in COVID-19 (dated by TCRdb to 2018 to 2021). Concerning the study at large: The collaborator samples originated in the United States, Italy and Spain and spanned the acute and convalescent phases of COVID-19. The prospective study material was composed of cDNA or gDNA derived from T cells, B-cell-depleted T cells, or PBMCs. Subjects who had been exposed to COVID-19, were actively infected with it, or had recovered from it provided the deeply sampled blood TCRbeta repertoires that made up the dataset. A freely available public database, intended as a resource for researchers studying the immune response to SARS-CoV-2, is where the repertoires were released. The samples were drawn from two sources: the first 160 participants of the ongoing ImmuneRACE study, and over 950 subjects contributed by 6 global collaborators. The sample metadata nearly always contained a de-identified subject ID, COVID-19 status, age in years and sex. Where HLA class I and class II types were available, the types were taken from metadata supplied by the sample provider, not from assay-based typing.

Participants in the prospective study were aged roughly 18 to 95 years, lived in approximately 26 United States geographic areas, and enrolled through a virtual design. Cohort assignment in the prospective study relied on participant-reported clinical history from a screening survey and a study questionnaire. Mobile phlebotomists in the prospective study collected whole blood, serum and a nasopharyngeal or oropharyngeal swab from every participant. Prospective study participants could optionally give additional blood draws and questionnaires over an approximately two-month period. Before DNA extraction, prospective study blood samples were shipped either frozen or at room temperature. Based on the germline V gene, the CDR1 and CDR2 sequences are MNHEY and SVGAGI. Trimming removed 8 bases from V and 5 bases from J, leaving 12 bases between the germline ends. Spanning cysteine to phenylalanine, the CDR3 consists of 12 amino acids. Only CDR3 DNA remains: 36 bases, in frame from the first base.

TCRbeta CDR3 regions were amplified from genomic DNA by means of the immunoSEQ Assay, a bias-controlled multiplex PCR. In the paper's pipeline: The number of nucleated cells in each sample was estimated by amplification of reference gene primers within the assay. To quantify the absolute abundance of each unique TCRbeta CDR3 rearrangement, sequence reads were collapsed and filtered. For each sample, productive Simpson clonality was calculated by taking the square root of Simpson's diversity index across productive rearrangements. Not all clones reach the TCRdb copy of this immuneACCESS table, which keeps in-frame sequences only. Checked studies attribute under half of the gap to unresolved V genes and leave the rest unexplained. V and J calls plus clone size are reproduced from that table; the DNA served to infer D and trimming. This sample holds about 230,000 clones; just under 90% were observed only once. Almost 4% of the sample belongs to the ten largest clones.

Here is what the overall study found, with its caveats: How much clinical and demographic metadata was included differed by source and by participant, and the metadata was provided uncurated.

About this clone itself: It lacks a known antigen. Per-base quality was not reported, and no clone a single base away is much larger than it.

The sequence is built from TRBV6-5 and TRBJ1-1, with the D gene not clear enough to name. The sequencing sample was made of PBMCs or T cells enriched from blood (not recorded which). The receptor comes from a woman aged 25 to 39 with acute COVID-19. The CDR3 protein is CASGSRGTEAFF. The DNA reads TGTGCCAGCGGATCCCGCGGGACTGAAGCTTTCTTT.